A single count supports the clone carrying this T cell receptor (beta chain). What it binds is unknown. Resections obtained during corrective heart surgery supplied the thymus tissue. Donors were healthy Finnish babies undergoing corrective operations for congenital heart defects. This entry belongs to a study of human thymus T cells. Trimming stripped 3 bases from V and 9 bases from J, with 12 bases between. The CDR3 has 14 amino acids. Looked up from germline, CDR1 is LNHNV and CDR2 is YYDKDF (reference sequence). Study observations and caveats: It looked as if thymic and blood repertoires used V and J genes in a biased way. The related literature has documented a marked overlap of thymic repertoires among unrelated individuals.

The data were produced by immunoSEQ multiplex PCR, yet TCRdb's version contains in-frame clones alone and is incomplete. The sample contains some 120,000 clones, approximately 96% of which appear only once. Input material: thymus tissue. This chain uses TRBV15 with TRBJ1-6; no firm D call. The clonotype comes from a boy in the first two years of life with a congenital heart defect but otherwise immunologically healthy. CDR3 DNA: TGTGCCACCAGCAGCCCCCTCCTCGGTTCACCCCTCCACTTT. Translated: CATSSPLLGSPLHF.